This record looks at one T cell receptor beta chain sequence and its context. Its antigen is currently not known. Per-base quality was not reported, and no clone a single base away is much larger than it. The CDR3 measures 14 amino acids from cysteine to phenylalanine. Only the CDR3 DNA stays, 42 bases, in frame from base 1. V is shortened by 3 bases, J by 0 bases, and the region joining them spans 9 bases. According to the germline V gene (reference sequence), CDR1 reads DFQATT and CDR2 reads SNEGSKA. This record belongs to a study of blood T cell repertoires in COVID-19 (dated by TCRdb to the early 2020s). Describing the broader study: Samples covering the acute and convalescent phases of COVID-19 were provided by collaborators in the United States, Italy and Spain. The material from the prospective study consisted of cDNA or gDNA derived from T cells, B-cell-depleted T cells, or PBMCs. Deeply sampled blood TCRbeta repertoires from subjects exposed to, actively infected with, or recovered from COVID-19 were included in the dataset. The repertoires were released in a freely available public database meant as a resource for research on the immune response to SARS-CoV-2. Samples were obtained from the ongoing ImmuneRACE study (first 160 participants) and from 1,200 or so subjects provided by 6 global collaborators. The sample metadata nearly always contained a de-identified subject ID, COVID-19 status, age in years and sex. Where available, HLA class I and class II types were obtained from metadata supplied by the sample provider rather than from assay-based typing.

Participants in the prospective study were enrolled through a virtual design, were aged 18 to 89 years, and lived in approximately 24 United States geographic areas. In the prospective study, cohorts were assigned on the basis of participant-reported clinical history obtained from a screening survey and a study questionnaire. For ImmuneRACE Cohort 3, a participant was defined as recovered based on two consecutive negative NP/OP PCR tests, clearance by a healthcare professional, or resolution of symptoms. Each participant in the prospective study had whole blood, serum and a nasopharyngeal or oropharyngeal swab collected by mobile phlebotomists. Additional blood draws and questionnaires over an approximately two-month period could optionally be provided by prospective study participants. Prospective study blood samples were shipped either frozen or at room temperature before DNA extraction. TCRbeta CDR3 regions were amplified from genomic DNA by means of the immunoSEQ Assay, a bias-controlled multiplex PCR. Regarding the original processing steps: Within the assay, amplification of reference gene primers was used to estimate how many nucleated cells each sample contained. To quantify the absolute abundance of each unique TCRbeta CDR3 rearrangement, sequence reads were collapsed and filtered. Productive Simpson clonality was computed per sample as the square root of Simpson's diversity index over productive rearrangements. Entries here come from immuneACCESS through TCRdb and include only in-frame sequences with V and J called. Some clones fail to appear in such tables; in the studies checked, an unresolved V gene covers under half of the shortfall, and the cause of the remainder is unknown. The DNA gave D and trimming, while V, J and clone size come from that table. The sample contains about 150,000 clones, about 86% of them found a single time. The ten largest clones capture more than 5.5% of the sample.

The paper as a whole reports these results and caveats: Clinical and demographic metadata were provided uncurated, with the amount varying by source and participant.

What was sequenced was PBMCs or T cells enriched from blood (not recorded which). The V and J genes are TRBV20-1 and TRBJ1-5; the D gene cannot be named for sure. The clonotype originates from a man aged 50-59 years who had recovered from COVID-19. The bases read TGCAGTGCTAGTGAGCAGTATAGCAATCAGCCCCAGCATTTT. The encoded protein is CSASEQYSNQPQHF.